The clone carrying this T cell receptor beta chain occurred many times. Its specificity is unknown. The V end lost 7 bases, the J end lost 0 bases, and 17 bases lay between the germline ends. Germline V gives CDR1 SQVTM, CDR2 ANQGSEA. This CDR3 is built from 15 residues. This sample stems from a study of T cells in Graves' hyperthyroidism and ophthalmopathy. Study observations and caveats: Among clonotypes expanded in thyroid above 0.001, most were also found in blood. Model predictions of ophthalmopathy came a median approximately seven months before onset.

Amplification targeted TCR beta CDR3 regions from RNA transcripts. When the TCR CDR3 underwent first-round RT-PCR, the HTBI primer set was used. TCRdb recomputed calls from the multiplex PCR reads with MiXCR, one row per CDR3 protein. The sample consists of about 570,000 distinct CDR3 sequences, 46% of them appearing once. Sequenced material: peripheral blood or thyroid tissue (not recorded which). The sequence came from an adult woman with Graves' disease, either hyperthyroidism or ophthalmopathy (not recorded which). The chain employs TRBV29-1 and TRBJ2-3, with D unresolved. CDR3 sequence reads: CSASLGGQSTDTQYF. CDR3 bases: TGCAGCGCCTCTCTGGGCGGCCAAAGCACAGATACGCAGTATTTT.